This passage covers 21 T cell receptor beta chains from one sample sequenced in a study of blood T cell repertoires in COVID-19. Only in-frame clones appear in the TCRdb table, and some are missing; sequencing was by immunoSEQ multiplex PCR. The sample has about 110,000 clones, around 81% seen once. Sequenced sample: peripheral blood. The receptors were gathered from an elderly man with acute or convalescent COVID-19.

J is TRBJ2-2 and V is TRBV24-1; D is perhaps TRBD1 (6 bases). V lost 5 bases and J lost 0, with 15 bases in between. This CDR3 is 17 amino acids long. Germline V gives CDR1 KGHDR, CDR2 SFDVKD. The CDR3 DNA is TGTGCCACCAGTGGCAGGACAGCACGAACGAACACCGGGGAGCTGTTTTTT. Translated, it gives CATSGRTARTNTGELFF.

This CDR3 is CASSARQNTEAFF. In nucleotides, the CDR3 is TGTGCCAGCAGTGCCCGACAGAACACTGAAGCTTTCTTT. This chain joins TRBV25-1 and TRBJ1-1; no clear D gene. Germline V lookup: CDR1 MGHDK, CDR2 SYGVNS. V lost 4 bases and J 1 base, leaving 7 bases between the germline ends. This CDR3 is built from 13 residues. The complete variable domain, with remaining parts taken from reference TRBV25-1 and TRBJ1-1, reads EADIYQTPRYLVIGTGKKITLECSQTMGHDKMYWYQQDPGMELHLIHYSYGVNSTEKGDLSSESTVSRIRTEHFPLTLESARPSHTSQYLCASSARQNTEAFFGQGTRLTVV.

Note on this clone: The germline gene is not matched at one end of the junction; a read error may be the cause. This chain joins TRBV25-1 and TRBJ2-7; D tentatively reads TRBD1 or TRBD2 (5 bases each). CDR1 is MGHDK, CDR2 SYGVNS, per germline. The CDR3 contains 13 residues. CDR3 coding DNA: TGTGCCAGCGGTGACAGACAACTAGGGGAGCAGTACTTC. Encoded protein: CASGDRQLGEQYF.

The chain joins TRBV24-1 to TRBJ1-5; 8 nucleotides line up with TRBD1. Germline trimming cut 2 bases from V and 3 bases from J; bases unmatched to any gene: 5. CDR1 and CDR2 from the germline V gene are KGHDR and SFDVKD. The CDR3 contains 16 residues. CDR3 in amino acids: CATSDSGQGNNQPQHF. The CDR3 DNA is TGTGCCACCAGTGATTCCGGACAGGGTAACAATCAGCCCCAGCATTTT.

V is TRBV28 and J is TRBJ2-2, with D tentatively TRBD2 (6 bases). Per germline, CDR1 MDHEN and CDR2 SYDVKM. The CDR3 is made up of 14 amino acids. V lost 2 bases to trimming and J lost 2 bases, with 6 bases between them. CDR3 sequence: CASSLGLNTGELFF. CDR3 coding DNA: TGTGCCAGCAGTTTAGGACTAAACACCGGGGAGCTGTTTTTT.

The chain combines TRBV5-1 with TRBJ1-1; D is unresolved. The CDR3 extends over 14 amino acids. Trimming pared 7 bases from V and 0 bases from J, leaving 13 bases between. The V gene's germline CDR1 is SGHRS and CDR2 YFSETQ. This CDR3 reads CASFSTHMNTEAFF. CDR3 bases: TGCGCCAGCTTTTCGACACACATGAACACTGAAGCTTTCTTT.

CDR3 protein: CASSLGAYREKVDLEQYF. As DNA, the CDR3 is TGTGCCAGCAGCTTAGGAGCCTACAGGGAGAAGGTTGATCTCGAGCAGTACTTC. This chain connects TRBV7-9 to TRBJ2-7; tentatively, D is TRBD1 (6 bases). Trimming removed 1 base at V and 6 bases at J, with 25 bases between. The CDR3 has 18 residues. Germline V gene data show CDR1 as SEHNR and CDR2 as FQNEAQ (reference sequence).

The chain couples TRBV12-3 or TRBV12-4 to TRBJ1-2; 8 bases match TRBD1. Trimming cost V 5 bases and J 8 bases; bases outside gene matches: 4. The CDR3 runs 12 residues. The CDR3 reads CASSRTGIGYTF. The CDR3 nucleotides are TGTGCCAGCAGTCGGACAGGGATCGGCTACACCTTC.

The chain has TRBV28 and TRBJ2-7; D may be TRBD1 (6 bases). This CDR3 contains 12 residues. Looked up from germline, CDR1 is MDHEN and CDR2 is SYDVKM. V was shortened by 6 bases and J by 9 bases, with 15 bases between the two germline ends. CDR3 sequence: CASSLQGGAQYF. CDR3 in DNA: TGTGCCAGCAGCCTCCAAGGGGGTGCGCAGTACTTC.

In regard to this clone: At one end, the junction sequence differs from germline, possibly due to a read error. The chain recombines TRBV28 with TRBJ1-1, with 7 nucleotides matching TRBD1. This CDR3 comprises 14 residues. Germline CDR1 and CDR2: MDHEN and SYDVKM. This chain's CDR3 is CAGSLGRGHTEAFF. In DNA form, the CDR3 reads TGTGCCGGCAGTTTGGGAAGGGGGCACACTGAAGCTTTCTTT.

This clone has a single count. The rearrangement joins TRBV27 to TRBJ1-6; possible D gene TRBD1, 5 bases. The CDR3 sequence is 17 residues long. The V gene's germline CDR1 is MNHEY and CDR2 SMNVEV (reference sequence). The ends were cut back, 3 bases at V and 5 bases at J, with 17 bases in the middle. In DNA form, the CDR3 reads TGTGCCAGCAGTTTTTCGGGGGGTTGGAAGGATAATTCACCCCTCCACTTT. This translates into CASSFSGGWKDNSPLHF.

This chain uses TRBV7-3 with TRBJ2-1; TRBD2 matches at 8 bases. The CDR3 totals 14 residues. The ends lost 1 base at V and 5 bases at J; junction bases unmatched: 1. Germline CDR1 reads SGHTA; CDR2 reads FQGTGA. Here the CDR3 DNA reads TGTGCCAGCAGCTTAAGCGGGAGGAACAATGAGCAGTTCTTC. It translates to CASSLSGRNNEQFF.

The chain is built from TRBV7-3 and TRBJ2-2; D is uncertain. V dropped 2 bases and J dropped 0 bases, with 10 bases sitting between them. Per the germline V gene, CDR1 is SGHTA and CDR2 is FQGTGA. This CDR3 contains 16 residues. The CDR3 sequence is CASSLSPASNTGELFF. The CDR3 bases are TGTGCCAGCAGCTTATCTCCTGCGTCGAACACCGGGGAGCTGTTTTTT.

The chain joins TRBV27 to TRBJ1-4; D is unresolved. The CDR3 covers 14 residues. V was clipped by 3 bases and J by 2 bases, with 7 bases between them. Germline lookup yields CDR1 MNHEY and CDR2 SMNVEV (reference sequence). In DNA, the CDR3 is TGTGCCAGCAGTTTGGCGGGGACTAATGAAAAACTGTTTTTT. This encodes CASSLAGTNEKLFF.

The chain employs TRBV18 and TRBJ2-1, with D perhaps matching TRBD2 (6 bases). The length of the CDR3 is 16 residues. With 6 bases removed from V and 10 bases from J, the gap between germline ends came to 25 bases. Germline values: CDR1 KGHSH, CDR2 LQKENI. CDR3 nucleotides: TGTGCCAGCTCCCTCACCACTAGCCCAGGGCCCGGGGAGCAGTTCTTC. Its protein product is CASSLTTSPGPGEQFF.

The V call is TRBV29-1, the J call TRBJ2-5; no reliable D call. CDR3 length equals 14 residues. The V end lost 3 bases, the J end lost 4 bases, and 15 bases lay between the germline ends. Germline assignment: CDR1 SQVTM and CDR2 ANQGSEA. The CDR3 here is CSVDGPKPGETQYF. The CDR3 nucleotides read TGCAGCGTTGATGGTCCGAAGCCGGGAGAGACCCAGTACTTC.

V usage is TRBV6-5 and J usage is TRBJ2-2, with a tentative D call TRBD2 (5 bases). The CDR3 spans 16 residues. Deletions cut 4 bases from V and 2 bases from J, with 14 bases between. In germline, CDR1 is MNHEY, CDR2 SVGAGI. In nucleotides, the CDR3 is TGTGCCAGCAGTTTGAAGAGGGCATCCAACACCGGGGAGCTGTTTTTT. It encodes CASSLKRASNTGELFF.

The chain uses TRBV4-1 and TRBJ2-6; possibly TRBD2 for D (5 bases). V shed 4 bases and J shed 2 bases, with 24 bases lying between them. This CDR3 is 20 amino acids long. The germline V gene encodes CDR1 MGHRA and CDR2 YSYEKL. The CDR3 loop reads CASSRTYPEGRLAGANVLTF. Here the CDR3 DNA reads TGCGCCAGCAGCCGCACCTACCCCGAGGGTCGGCTGGCTGGGGCCAACGTCCTGACTTTC.

The chain combines TRBV13 with TRBJ2-7; 7 nucleotides match TRBD1. The CDR3 is made up of 13 amino acids. V shed 5 bases and J 5 bases; nucleotides not matched to a gene: 6. Germline V CDR1 and CDR2: PRHDT, FYEKMQ (reference sequence). The CDR3 DNA sequence: TGTGCCAGCAGCCCCGAAGGGGGCGACGAGCAGTACTTC. It is translated as CASSPEGGDEQYF.

The V call is TRBV11-2, the J call TRBJ2-6; D is undetermined. The CDR3 runs 13 residues. In germline, CDR1 is SGHAT, CDR2 FQNNGV. V shed 1 base and J shed 4 bases, with 2 bases lying between them. CDR3 residues: CASSLAGANVLTF. The DNA for the CDR3 is TGTGCCAGCAGCTTAGCAGGGGCCAACGTCCTGACTTTC.

The chain carries TRBV19 and TRBJ2-6; TRBD1 matches at 9 bases. This CDR3 is 18 amino acids long. Germline loops: CDR1 LNHDA, CDR2 SQIVND (reference sequence). Trimming took 5 bases from V and 1 from J; bases not matched to a gene: 9. CDR3 in amino acids: CASSLHRQGVSGANVLTF. CDR3 coding DNA: TGTGCCAGTAGTCTCCATAGACAGGGGGTGTCTGGGGCCAACGTCCTGACTTTC.